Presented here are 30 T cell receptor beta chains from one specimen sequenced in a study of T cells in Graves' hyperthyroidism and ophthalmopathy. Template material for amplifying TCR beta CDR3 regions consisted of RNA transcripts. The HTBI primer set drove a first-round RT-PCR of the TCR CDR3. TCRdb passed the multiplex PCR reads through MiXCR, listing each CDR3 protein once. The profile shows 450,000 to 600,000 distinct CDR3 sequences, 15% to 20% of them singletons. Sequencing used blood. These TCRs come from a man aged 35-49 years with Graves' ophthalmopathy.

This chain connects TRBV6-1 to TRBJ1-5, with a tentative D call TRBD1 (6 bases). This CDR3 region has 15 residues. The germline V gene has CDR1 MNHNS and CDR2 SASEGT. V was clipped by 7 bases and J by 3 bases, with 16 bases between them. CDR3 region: CASTPTGKINQPQHF. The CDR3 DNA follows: TGTGCCAGCACCCCTACAGGGAAGATCAATCAGCCCCAGCATTTT.

CDR3 DNA sequence: TGTGCCAGCAGCCAAGACAGAGTCCTAGCCAAAAACATTCAGTACTTC. This encodes CASSQDRVLAKNIQYF. The rearrangement uses TRBV3-1 and TRBJ2-4, with unresolved D. Trimming cost V 0 bases and J 0 bases, with 9 bases left between them. Germline V gene data show CDR1 as LGHDT and CDR2 as YNNKEL (reference sequence). There are 16 residues in the CDR3.

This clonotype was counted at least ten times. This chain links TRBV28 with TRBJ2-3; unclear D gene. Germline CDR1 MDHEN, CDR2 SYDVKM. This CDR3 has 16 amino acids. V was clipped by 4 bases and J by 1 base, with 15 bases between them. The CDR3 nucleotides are TGTGCCAGCAGTTCCCCTCAGAGCCGGGGCACAGATACGCAGTATTTT. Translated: CASSSPQSRGTDTQYF. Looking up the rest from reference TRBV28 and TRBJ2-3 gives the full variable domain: DVKVTQSSRYLVKRTGEKVFLECVQDMDHENMFWYRQDPGLGLRLIYFSYDVKMKEKGDIPEGYSVSREKKERFSLILESASTNQTSMYLCASSSPQSRGTDTQYFGPGTRLTVL.

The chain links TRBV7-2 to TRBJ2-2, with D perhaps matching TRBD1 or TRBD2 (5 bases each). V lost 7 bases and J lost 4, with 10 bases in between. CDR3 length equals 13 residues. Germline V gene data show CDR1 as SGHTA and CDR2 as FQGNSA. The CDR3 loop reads CASKTGATGELFF. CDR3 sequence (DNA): TGTGCCAGCAAGACCGGGGCCACCGGGGAGCTGTTTTTT.

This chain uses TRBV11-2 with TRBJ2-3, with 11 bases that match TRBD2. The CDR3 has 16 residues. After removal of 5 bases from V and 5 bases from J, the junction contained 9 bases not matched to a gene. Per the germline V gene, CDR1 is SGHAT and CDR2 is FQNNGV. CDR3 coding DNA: TGTGCCAGCAGCCAAGCCAGTAGCGGGAGGGGAGATACGCAGTATTTT. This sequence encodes CASSQASSGRGDTQYF. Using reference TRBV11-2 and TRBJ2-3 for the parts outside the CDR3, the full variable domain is EAGVAQSPRYKIIEKRQSVAFWCNPISGHATLYWYQQILGQGPKLLIQFQNNGVVDDSQLPKDRFSAERLKGVDSTLKIQPAKLEDSAVYLCASSQASSGRGDTQYFGPGTRLTVL.

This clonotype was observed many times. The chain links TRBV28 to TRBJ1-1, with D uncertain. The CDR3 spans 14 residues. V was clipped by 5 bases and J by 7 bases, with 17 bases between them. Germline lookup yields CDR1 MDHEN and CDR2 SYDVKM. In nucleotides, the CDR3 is TGTGCCAGCAGTCCCGCGACGGACTTTAATGAAGCTTTCTTT. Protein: CASSPATDFNEAFF.

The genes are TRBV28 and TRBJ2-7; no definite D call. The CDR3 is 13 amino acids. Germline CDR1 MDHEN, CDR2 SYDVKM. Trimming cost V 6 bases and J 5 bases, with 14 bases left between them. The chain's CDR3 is CASSPPPSDEQYF. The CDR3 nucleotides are TGTGCCAGCAGCCCCCCCCCGTCGGACGAGCAGTACTTC.

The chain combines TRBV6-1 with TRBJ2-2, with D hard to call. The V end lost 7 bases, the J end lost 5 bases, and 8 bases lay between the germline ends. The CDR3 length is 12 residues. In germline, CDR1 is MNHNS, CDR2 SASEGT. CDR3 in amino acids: CASTPETGELFF. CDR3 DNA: TGTGCCAGCACCCCAGAAACCGGGGAGCTGTTTTTT.

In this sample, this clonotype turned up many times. CDR3 coding DNA: TGTGCCAGCAGTCCCGGACAGGGACTCCAAGAGACCCAGTACTTC. Amino acids: CASSPGQGLQETQYF. V and J are TRBV28 and TRBJ2-5, with 8 nucleotides matching TRBD1. The germline CDR1 and CDR2 sequences are MDHEN and SYDVKM. V lost 5 bases to trimming and J lost 1 base; unmatched junction nucleotides: 6. The CDR3 is made up of 15 amino acids.

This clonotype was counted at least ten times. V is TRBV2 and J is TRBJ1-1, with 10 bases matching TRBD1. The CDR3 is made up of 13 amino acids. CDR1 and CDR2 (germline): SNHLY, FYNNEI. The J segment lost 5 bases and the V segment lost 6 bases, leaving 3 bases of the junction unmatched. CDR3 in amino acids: CASRDRGETEAFF. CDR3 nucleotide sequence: TGTGCCAGCAGGGACAGGGGGGAAACTGAAGCTTTCTTT.

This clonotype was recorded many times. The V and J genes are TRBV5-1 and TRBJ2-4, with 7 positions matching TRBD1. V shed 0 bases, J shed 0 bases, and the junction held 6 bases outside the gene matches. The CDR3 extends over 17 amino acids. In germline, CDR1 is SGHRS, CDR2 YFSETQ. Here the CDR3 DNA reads TGCGCCAGCAGCTTGGAGTGGGGACAGATAGCCAAAAACATTCAGTACTTC. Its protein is CASSLEWGQIAKNIQYF. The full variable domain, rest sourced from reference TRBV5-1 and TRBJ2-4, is KAGVTQTPRYLIKTRGQQVTLSCSPISGHRSVSWYQQTPGQGLQFLFEYFSETQRNKGNFPGRFSGRQFSNSRSEMNVSTLELGDSALYLCASSLEWGQIAKNIQYFGAGTRLSVL.

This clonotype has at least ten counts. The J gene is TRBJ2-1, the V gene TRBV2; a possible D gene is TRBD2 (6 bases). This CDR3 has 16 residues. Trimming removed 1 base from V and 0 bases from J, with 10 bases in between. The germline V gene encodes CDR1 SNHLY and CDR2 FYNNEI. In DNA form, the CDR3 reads TGTGCCAGCAGTGAAGGGAGGGTGAGCTCCTACAATGAGCAGTTCTTC. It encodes CASSEGRVSSYNEQFF. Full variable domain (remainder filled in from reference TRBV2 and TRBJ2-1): EPEVTQTPSHQVTQMGQEVILRCVPISNHLYFYWYRQILGQKVEFLVSFYNNEISEKSEIFDDQFSVERPDGSNFTLKIRSTKLEDSAMYFCASSEGRVSSYNEQFFGPGTRLTVL.

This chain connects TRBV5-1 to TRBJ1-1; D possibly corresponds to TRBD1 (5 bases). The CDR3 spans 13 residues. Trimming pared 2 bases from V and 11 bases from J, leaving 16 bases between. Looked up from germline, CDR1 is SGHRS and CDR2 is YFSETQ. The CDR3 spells CASSFGPTEGAFF. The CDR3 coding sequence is TGCGCCAGCAGCTTCGGACCTACAGAGGGGGCTTTCTTT.

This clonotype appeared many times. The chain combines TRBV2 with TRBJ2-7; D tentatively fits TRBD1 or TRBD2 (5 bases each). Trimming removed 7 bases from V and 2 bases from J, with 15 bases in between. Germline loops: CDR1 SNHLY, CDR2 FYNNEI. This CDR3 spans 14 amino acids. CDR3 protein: CASKGEPTAYEQYF. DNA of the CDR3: TGTGCCAGCAAAGGGGAGCCAACAGCCTACGAGCAGTACTTC.

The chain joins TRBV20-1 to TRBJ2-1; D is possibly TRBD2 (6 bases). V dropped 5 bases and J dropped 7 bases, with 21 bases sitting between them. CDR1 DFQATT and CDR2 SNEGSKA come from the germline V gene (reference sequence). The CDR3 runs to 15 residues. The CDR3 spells CSAPSIGTPWNEQFF. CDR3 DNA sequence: TGCAGTGCTCCCTCCATAGGGACTCCCTGGAATGAGCAGTTCTTC.

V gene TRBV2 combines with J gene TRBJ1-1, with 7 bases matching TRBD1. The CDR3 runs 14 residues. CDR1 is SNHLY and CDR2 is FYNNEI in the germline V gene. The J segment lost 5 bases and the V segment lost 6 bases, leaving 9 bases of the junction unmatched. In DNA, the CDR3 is TGTGCCAGCAGAGACAGGGTGAGGTGGACTGAAGCTTTCTTT. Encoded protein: CASRDRVRWTEAFF.

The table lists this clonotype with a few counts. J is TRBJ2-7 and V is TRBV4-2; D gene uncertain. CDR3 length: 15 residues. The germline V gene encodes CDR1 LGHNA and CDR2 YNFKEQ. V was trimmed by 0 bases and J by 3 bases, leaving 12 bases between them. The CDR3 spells CASSQDLGVYYEQYF. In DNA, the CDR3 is TGTGCCAGCAGCCAAGATCTTGGGGTATACTACGAGCAGTACTTC.

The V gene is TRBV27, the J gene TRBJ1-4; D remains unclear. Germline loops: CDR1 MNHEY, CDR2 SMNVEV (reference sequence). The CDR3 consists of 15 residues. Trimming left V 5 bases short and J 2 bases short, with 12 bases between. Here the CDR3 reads CASSPLETTNEKLFF. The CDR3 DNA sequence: TGTGCCAGCAGTCCCCTGGAGACCACTAATGAAAAACTGTTTTTT.

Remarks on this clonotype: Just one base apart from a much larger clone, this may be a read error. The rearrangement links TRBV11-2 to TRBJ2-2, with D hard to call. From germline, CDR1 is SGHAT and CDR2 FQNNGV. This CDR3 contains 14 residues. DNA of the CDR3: TGTGCCAACAGCTTACGGTCGAACACCGGGGAGCTGTTTTTT. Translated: CANSLRSNTGELFF.

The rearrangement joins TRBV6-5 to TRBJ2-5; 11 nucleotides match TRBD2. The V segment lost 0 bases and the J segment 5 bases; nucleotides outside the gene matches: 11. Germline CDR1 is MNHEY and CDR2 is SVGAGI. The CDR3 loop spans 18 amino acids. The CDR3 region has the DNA TGTGCCAGCAGTTACTCACTAGCGGGAGCGCTGATTGGGGAGACCCAGTACTTC. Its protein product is CASSYSLAGALIGETQYF.

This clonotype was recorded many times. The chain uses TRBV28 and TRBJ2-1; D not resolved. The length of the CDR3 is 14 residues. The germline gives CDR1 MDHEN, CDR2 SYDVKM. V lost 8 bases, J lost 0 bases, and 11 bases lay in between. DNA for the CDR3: TGTGCCAGCTACACATCTAGCTCCTACAATGAGCAGTTCTTC. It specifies CASYTSSSYNEQFF.

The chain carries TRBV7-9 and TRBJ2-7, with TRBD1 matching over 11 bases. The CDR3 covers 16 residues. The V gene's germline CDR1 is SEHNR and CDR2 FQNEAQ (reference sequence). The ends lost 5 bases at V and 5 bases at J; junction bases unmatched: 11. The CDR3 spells CASSTNFGQGAHEQYF. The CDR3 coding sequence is TGTGCCAGCAGCACTAACTTCGGACAGGGGGCCCACGAGCAGTACTTC.

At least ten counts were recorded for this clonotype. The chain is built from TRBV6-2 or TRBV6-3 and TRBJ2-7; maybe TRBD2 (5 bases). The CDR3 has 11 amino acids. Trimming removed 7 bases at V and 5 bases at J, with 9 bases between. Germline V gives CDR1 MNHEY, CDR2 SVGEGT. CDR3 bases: TGTGCCAGCACCCAAGCGGACGAGCAGTACTTC. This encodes CASTQADEQYF.

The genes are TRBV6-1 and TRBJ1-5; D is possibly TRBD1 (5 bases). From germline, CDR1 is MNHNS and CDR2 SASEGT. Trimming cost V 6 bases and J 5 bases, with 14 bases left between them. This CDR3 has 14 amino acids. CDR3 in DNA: TGTGCCAGCAGCCCGAGGGGATGGGATCAGCCCCAGCATTTT. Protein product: CASSPRGWDQPQHF.

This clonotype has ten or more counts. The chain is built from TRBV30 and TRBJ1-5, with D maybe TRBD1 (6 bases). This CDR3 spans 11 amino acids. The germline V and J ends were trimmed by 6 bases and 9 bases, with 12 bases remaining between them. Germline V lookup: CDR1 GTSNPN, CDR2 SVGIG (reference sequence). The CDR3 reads CACDRGGPQHF. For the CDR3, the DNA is TGTGCCTGTGACAGAGGGGGGCCCCAGCATTTT.

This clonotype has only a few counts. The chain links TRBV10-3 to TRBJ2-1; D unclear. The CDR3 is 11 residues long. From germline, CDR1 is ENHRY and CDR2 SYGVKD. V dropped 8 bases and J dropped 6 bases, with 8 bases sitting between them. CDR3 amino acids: CAIRKANEQFF. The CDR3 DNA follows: TGTGCCATCCGGAAGGCCAATGAGCAGTTCTTC.

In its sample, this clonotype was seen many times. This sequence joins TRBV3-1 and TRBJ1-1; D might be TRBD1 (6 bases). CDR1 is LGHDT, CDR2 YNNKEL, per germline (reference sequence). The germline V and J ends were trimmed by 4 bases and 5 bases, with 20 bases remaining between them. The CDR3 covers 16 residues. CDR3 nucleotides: TGTGCCAGCAGCCCCCGGGACACCCCAGTGGGGACTGAAGCTTTCTTT. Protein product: CASSPRDTPVGTEAFF.

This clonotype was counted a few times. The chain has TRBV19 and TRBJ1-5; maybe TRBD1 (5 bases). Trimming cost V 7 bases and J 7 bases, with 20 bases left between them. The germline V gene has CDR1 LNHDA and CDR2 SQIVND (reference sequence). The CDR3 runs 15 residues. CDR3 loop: CASTTPRDVSQPQHF. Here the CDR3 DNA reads TGTGCCAGTACTACCCCCAGGGACGTCTCGCAGCCCCAGCATTTT.

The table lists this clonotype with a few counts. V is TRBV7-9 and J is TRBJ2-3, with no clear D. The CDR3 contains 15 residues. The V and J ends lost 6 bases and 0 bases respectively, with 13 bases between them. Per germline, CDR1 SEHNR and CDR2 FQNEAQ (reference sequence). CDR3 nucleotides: TGTGCCAGCAGTACGGCGGTTGCTAGCACAGATACGCAGTATTTT. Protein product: CASSTAVASTDTQYF. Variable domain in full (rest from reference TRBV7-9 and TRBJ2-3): DTGVSQNPRHKITKRGQNVTFRCDPISEHNRLYWYRQTLGQGPEFLTYFQNEAQLEKSRLLSDRFSAERPKGSFSTLEIQRTEQGDSAMYLCASSTAVASTDTQYFGPGTRLTVL.

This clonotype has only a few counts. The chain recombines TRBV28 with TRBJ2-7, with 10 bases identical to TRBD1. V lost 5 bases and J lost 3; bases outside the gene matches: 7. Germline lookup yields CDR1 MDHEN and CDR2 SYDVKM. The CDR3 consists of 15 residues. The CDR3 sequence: CASSAGQGGSYEQYF. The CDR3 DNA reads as TGTGCCAGCAGTGCTGGACAGGGGGGAAGCTACGAGCAGTACTTC.